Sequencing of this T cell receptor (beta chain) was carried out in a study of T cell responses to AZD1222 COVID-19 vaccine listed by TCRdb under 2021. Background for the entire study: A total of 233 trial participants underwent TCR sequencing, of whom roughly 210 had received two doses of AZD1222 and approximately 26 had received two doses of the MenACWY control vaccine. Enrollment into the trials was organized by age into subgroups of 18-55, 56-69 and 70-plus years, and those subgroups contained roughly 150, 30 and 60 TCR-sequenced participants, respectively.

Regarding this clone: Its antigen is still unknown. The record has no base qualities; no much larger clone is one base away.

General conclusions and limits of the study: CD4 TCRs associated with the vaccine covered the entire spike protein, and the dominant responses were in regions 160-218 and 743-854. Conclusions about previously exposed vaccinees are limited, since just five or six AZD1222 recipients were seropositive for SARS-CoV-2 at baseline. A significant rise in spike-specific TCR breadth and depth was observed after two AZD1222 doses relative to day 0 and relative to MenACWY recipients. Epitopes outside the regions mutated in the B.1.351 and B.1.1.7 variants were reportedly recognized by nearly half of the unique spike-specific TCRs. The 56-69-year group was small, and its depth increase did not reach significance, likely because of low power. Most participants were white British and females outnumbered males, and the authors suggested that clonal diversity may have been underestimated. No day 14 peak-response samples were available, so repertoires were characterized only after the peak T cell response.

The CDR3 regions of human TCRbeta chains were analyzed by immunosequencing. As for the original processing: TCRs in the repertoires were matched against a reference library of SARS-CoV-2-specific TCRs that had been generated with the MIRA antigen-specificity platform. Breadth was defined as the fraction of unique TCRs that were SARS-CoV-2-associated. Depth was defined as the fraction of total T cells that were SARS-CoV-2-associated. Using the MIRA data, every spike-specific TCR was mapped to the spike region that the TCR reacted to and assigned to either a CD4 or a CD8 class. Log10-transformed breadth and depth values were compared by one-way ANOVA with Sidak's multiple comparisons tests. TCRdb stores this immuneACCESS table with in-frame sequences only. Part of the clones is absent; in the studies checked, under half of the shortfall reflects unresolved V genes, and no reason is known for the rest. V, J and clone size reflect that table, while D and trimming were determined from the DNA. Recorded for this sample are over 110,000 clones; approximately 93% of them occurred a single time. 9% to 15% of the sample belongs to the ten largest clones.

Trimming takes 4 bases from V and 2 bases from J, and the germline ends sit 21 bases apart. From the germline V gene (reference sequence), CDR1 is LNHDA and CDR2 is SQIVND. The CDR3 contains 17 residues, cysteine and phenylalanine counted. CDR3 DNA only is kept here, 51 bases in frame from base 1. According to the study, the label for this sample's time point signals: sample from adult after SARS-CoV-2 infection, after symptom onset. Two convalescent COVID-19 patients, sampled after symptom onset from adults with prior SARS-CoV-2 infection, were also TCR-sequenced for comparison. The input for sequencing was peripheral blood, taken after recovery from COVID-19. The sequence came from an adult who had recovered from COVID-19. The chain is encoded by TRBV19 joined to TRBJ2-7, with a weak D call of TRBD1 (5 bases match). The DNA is TGTGCCAGTAGTACCCAATCATCAGGGTTAATCGCCTACGAGCAGTACTTC. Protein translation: CASSTQSSGLIAYEQYF. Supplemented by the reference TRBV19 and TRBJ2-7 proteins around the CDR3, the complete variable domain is DGGITQSPKYLFRKEGQNVTLSCEQNLNHDAMYWYRQDPGQGLRLIYYSQIVNDFQKGDIAEGYSVSREKKESFPLTVTSAQKNPTAFYLCASSTQSSGLIAYEQYFGPGTRLTVT.